The sequence of this T cell receptor (beta chain) was determined in a study of T cell responses to AZD1222 COVID-19 vaccine. On the study more broadly: The study pooled second doses at about 4 or about 12 weeks. Study-level points and caveats: Of the AZD1222 recipients, only 5 to 7 were seropositive at baseline. With two AZD1222 doses given, Spike-specific TCR breadth and depth both rose. Donors were largely white British and mainly female; clonal diversity was possibly underestimated.

As concerns this clone: Its cognate antigen is unknown.

Only in-frame clones appear in the TCRdb table, and some are missing; sequencing was by immunoSEQ multiplex PCR. The sample records approximately 150,000 clones, more than 85% being singletons. The source was peripheral blood, collected on day 0 of AZD1222 vaccination. The sequence came from an adult in good health.

The CDR3 DNA follows: TGTGCCAGTACCCCGGGGACAGGGACCTTCTACGAGCAGTACTTC. Residues: CASTPGTGTFYEQYF. V and J are TRBV19 and TRBJ2-7; 9 bases line up with TRBD1. Germline trimming cut 7 bases from V and 3 bases from J; bases unmatched to any gene: 10. Germline assignment: CDR1 LNHDA and CDR2 SQIVND (reference sequence). This CDR3 is built from 15 residues.